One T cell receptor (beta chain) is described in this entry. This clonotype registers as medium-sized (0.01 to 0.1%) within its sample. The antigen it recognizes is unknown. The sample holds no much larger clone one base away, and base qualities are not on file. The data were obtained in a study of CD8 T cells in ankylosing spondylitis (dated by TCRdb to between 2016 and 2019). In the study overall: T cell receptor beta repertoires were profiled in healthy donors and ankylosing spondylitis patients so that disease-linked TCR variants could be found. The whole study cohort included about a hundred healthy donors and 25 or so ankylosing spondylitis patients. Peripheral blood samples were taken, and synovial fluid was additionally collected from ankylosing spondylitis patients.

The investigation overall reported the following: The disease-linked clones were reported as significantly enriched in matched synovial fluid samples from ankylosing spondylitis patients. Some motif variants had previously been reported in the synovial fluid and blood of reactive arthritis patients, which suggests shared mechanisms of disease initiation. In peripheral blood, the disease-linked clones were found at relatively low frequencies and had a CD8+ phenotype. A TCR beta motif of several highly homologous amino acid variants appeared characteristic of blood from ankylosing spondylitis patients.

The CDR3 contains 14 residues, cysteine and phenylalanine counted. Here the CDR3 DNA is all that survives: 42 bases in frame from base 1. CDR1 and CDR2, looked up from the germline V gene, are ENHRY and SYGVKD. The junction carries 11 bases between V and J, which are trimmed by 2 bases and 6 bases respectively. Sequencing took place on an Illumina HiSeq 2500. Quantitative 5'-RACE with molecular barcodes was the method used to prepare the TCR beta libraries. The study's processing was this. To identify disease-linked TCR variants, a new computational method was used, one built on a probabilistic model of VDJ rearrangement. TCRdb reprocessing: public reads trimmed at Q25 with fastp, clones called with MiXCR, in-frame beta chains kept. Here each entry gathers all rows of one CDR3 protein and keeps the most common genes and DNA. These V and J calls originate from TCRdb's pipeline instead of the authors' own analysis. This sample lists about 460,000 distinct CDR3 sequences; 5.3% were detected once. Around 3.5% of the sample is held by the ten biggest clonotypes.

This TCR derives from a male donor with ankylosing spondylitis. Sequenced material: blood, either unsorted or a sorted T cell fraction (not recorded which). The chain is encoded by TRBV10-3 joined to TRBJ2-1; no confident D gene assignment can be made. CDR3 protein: CAISEAWGRNEQFF. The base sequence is TGTGCCATCAGTGAGGCGTGGGGTCGCAATGAGCAGTTCTTC.